A selection of T cell receptor beta chains follows, all from one sample in a study of cytomegalovirus exposure and HLA in healthy donors. This table comes from immunoSEQ multiplex PCR, and its TCRdb copy is limited to in-frame clones, with some not included. The sample lists a few hundred thousand clones, approximately 80% occurring once. The sample was PBMCs. The receptors come from a woman between 25 and 40 years old in good health and CMV-seropositive. CDR3s include the opening cysteine and the closing phenylalanine or tryptophan. Each record gives: J gene, clone size, D gene, V gene, CDR3 DNA, CDR3 protein. D genes are given only for firm matches. Size values are once, few and many counts, or a class for expanded clones, and some rows have none.

>TRBJ2-2|NA|NA|TRBV2
TGTGCCAGCAACGGCGACACCGGGGAGCTGTTTTTT
CASNGDTGELFF
>TRBJ1-2|NA|NA|TRBV7-2
TGTGCCAGCAGCCCAAGTGGGGCCGGAACTCGCTACACCTTC
CASSPSGAGTRYTF
>TRBJ1-3|many|NA|TRBV7-2
TGTGCCAGCAGCTTAGTTATGGAATACCGAAACACCATATATTTT
CASSLVMEYRNTIYF
>TRBJ1-2|NA|NA|TRBV28
TGTGCCAGCAACTCCTTGTTATTGAACTATGGCTACACCTTC
CASNSLLLNYGYTF
>TRBJ1-2|once|NA|TRBV10-3
TGTGCCATCAGTGAGTCCTTAGGGAACTATGGCTACACCTTC
CAISESLGNYGYTF
>TRBJ2-7|NA|TRBD1|TRBV6-1
TGTGCCAGCAATCCGACAGGGCGAATGTTCTACGAGCAGTACTTC
CASNPTGRMFYEQYF
>TRBJ1-1|few|TRBD1|TRBV19
TGTGCCAGTAGTCCTCGGACAGGGGCCATGAACACTGAAGCTTTCTTT
CASSPRTGAMNTEAFF
>TRBJ1-5|NA|TRBD1|TRBV7-2
TGTGCCAGCCCGACCGGGACAGACTATAGCAATCAGCCCCAGCATTTT
CASPTGTDYSNQPQHF
>TRBJ1-2|NA|TRBD1|TRBV9
TGTGCCAGCAGCTCAAACAGGGGAGGCGCTAACTATGGCTACACCTTC
CASSSNRGGANYGYTF
>TRBJ2-7|NA|NA|TRBV27
TGTGCCAGCAGCCCTGGGTCCAGGCACGAGCAGTACTTC
CASSPGSRHEQYF
>TRBJ1-5|once|NA|TRBV5-1
TGCGCCAGCAGCCCCGGGACATTACGGGCTTTGGATCAGCCCCAGCATTTT
CASSPGTLRALDQPQHF
>TRBJ2-1|NA|TRBD2|TRBV28
TGTGCCAGCAGTTCCGATCCCCTAGCGGTCTCCTACAATGAGCAGTTCTTC
CASSSDPLAVSYNEQFF
>TRBJ2-7|NA|NA|TRBV11-3
TGTGCCAGCAGCTTAACGGTAGTGTACGAGCAGTACTTC
CASSLTVVYEQYF
>TRBJ2-7|NA|NA|TRBV10-1
TGCGCCAGCAGTGCCGACGACTCCTACGAGCAGTACTTC
CASSADDSYEQYF
>TRBJ1-4|NA|TRBD1|TRBV2
TGTGCCAGCAGTGGGTGGGACAGGAACGAAAAACTGTTTTTT
CASSGWDRNEKLFF
>TRBJ2-7|once|TRBD2|TRBV27
TGTGCCAGCAGTTTCCTGGGAGGGACTCGACGCGAGCAGTACTTC
CASSFLGGTRREQYF
>TRBJ2-1|NA|NA|TRBV18
TGTGCCAGCTCACCGGGGAGAACCTCCATAGAGCAGTTCTTC
CASSPGRTSIEQFF
>TRBJ1-2|NA|NA|TRBV19
TGTGCCAGTACTAGAAAAATTGGGGAGAGGAGTGGCTACACCTTC
CASTRKIGERSGYTF
>TRBJ2-7|NA|NA|TRBV5-6
TGTGCCAGCAGCTTGGCGGCGGAGCAGTACTTC
CASSLAAEQYF
>TRBJ2-1|NA|TRBD2|TRBV15
TGTGCCACCGCCGGGACTAGCGGATACAATGAGCAGTTCTTC
CATAGTSGYNEQFF
>TRBJ2-5|NA|TRBD2|TRBV11-2
TGTGCCAGCAGTTTAGATCCATTAAGACTAGCAGAGACCCAGTACTTC
CASSLDPLRLAETQYF
>TRBJ1-2|few|NA|TRBV27
TGTGCCAGCAGTTTACGACAAAACTATGGCTACACCTTC
CASSLRQNYGYTF
>TRBJ2-1|NA|TRBD2|TRBV5-6
TGTGCCAGCAGCTTGTCAGCGGGAGACTACAATGAGCAGTTCTTC
CASSLSAGDYNEQFF
>TRBJ2-7|NA|TRBD1|TRBV5-1
TGCGCCAGCAGCACAGGGACAGGGGGTCCCTACGAGCAGTACTTC
CASSTGTGGPYEQYF
>TRBJ2-1|NA|TRBD1|TRBV6-5
TGTGCCAGCAGTGCGCAGGGGGCATCCTACAATGAGCAGTTCTTC
CASSAQGASYNEQFF
>TRBJ1-1|NA|NA|TRBV20-1
TGCAGTGCTAATTCCCCCTCTGAAGCTTTCTTT
CSANSPSEAFF
>TRBJ2-1|NA|NA|TRBV7-9
TGTGCCAGCAGCACCGGAGGTGAGCAGTTCTTC
CASSTGGEQFF
>TRBJ1-5|NA|NA|TRBV7-2
TGTGCCAGCAGCTTAGCCCTCGGACGTCAGCCCCAGCATTTT
CASSLALGRQPQHF
>TRBJ1-4|NA|TRBD1|TRBV11-2
TGTGCCAGCAGCTTAGCCCCAACCGGGACAGGGCAAAAACTGTTTTTT
CASSLAPTGTGQKLFF
>TRBJ1-3|NA|NA|TRBV4-1
TGCGCCAGCAGCCAGGGGACATGGGGCGAGAGAAACACCATATATTTT
CASSQGTWGERNTIYF
>TRBJ2-5|NA|TRBD2|TRBV7-6
TGTGCCAGCAGCTTGAGTCTAGCGGGAGTGGGGAACCAAGAGACCCAGTACTTC
CASSLSLAGVGNQETQYF
>TRBJ1-2|NA|NA|TRBV7-3
TGTGCCAGCAGCTTAACTGGGCTGGTAGGCTACACCTTC
CASSLTGLVGYTF